The entry below gives a single T cell receptor beta chain sequence along with its context. Per the study methods: Reference gene primer amplification gave nucleated cell count estimates. The table came from immunoSEQ multiplex PCR; TCRdb's copy has only in-frame clones and leaves some out. V, J and clone size are taken as reported in that table, and D and trimming were inferred from the DNA itself. The repertoire holds roughly 56,000 clones, with 75% to 95% as singletons. The data derive from a study of blood T cell repertoires in COVID-19. For the study at large: From the United States, Italy and Spain came samples of acute and convalescent COVID-19. Sources were T cells, B-cell-depleted T cells, or PBMCs; the material itself was cDNA or gDNA.

The sequenced sample consisted of peripheral blood. The TCR originated in a man aged 45-60 years with active COVID-19.

CDR3 region: CASSLGVGQGGNYGYTF. CDR3 nucleotides: TGTGCCAGCAGCTTAGGAGTGGGACAGGGGGGAAACTATGGCTACACCTTC. The rearrangement links TRBV11-2 to TRBJ1-2; TRBD1 aligns across 11 bases. CDR1 and CDR2 (germline): SGHAT, FQNNGV. Unmatched junction bases numbered 6, after V lost 1 base and J lost 2 bases. CDR3 length: 17 amino acids.